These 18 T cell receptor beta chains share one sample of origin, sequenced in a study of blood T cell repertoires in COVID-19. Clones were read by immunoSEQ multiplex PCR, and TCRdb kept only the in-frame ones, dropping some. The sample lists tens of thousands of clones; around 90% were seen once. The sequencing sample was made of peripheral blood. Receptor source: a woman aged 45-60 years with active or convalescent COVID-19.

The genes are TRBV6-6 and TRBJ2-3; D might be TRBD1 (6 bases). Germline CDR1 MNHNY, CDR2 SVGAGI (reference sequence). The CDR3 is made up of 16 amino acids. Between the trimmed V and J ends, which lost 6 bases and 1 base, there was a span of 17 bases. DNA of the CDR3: TGTGCCAGCAGACCCTCAGGGGCTAGTGGCACAGATACGCAGTATTTT. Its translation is CASRPSGASGTDTQYF.

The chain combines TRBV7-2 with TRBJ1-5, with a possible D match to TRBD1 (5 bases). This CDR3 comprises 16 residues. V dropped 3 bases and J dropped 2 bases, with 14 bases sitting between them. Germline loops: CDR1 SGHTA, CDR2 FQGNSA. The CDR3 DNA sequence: TGTGCCAGCAGCTTTGCCGGGGGAGGGGGCAATCAGCCCCAGCATTTT. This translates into CASSFAGGGGNQPQHF.

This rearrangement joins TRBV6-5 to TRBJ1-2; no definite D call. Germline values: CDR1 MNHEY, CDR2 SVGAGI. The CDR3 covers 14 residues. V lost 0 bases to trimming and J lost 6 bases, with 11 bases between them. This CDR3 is CASSYSAASDGYTF. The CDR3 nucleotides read TGTGCCAGCAGTTACTCGGCGGCCTCGGATGGCTACACCTTC.

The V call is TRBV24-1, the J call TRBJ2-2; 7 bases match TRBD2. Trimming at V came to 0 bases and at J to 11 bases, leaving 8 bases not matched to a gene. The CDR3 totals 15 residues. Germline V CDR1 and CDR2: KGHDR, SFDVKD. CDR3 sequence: CATSDLRMSGGELFF. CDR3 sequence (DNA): TGTGCCACCAGTGATTTGAGGATGTCGGGGGGAGAGCTGTTTTTT.

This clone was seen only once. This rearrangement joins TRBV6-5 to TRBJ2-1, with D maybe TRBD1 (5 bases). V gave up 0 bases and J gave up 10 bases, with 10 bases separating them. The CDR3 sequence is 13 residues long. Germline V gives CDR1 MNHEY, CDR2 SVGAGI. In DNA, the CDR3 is TGTGCCAGCAGTTACTCGCAGGGCTGGGAGCAGTTCTTC. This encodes CASSYSQGWEQFF.

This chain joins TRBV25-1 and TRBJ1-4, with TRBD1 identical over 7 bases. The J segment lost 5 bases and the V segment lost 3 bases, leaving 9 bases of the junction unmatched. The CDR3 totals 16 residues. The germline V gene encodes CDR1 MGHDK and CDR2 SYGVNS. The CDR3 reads CASSDPKGQPNEKLFF. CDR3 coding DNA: TGTGCCAGCAGTGACCCAAAGGGACAGCCAAATGAAAAACTGTTTTTT.

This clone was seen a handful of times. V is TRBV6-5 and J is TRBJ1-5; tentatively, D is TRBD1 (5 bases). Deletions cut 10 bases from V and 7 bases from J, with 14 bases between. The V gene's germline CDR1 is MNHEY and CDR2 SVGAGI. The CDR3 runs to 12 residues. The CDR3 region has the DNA TGTGCCACGGGGGGAGGAAGACAGCCCCAGCATTTT. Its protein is CATGGGRQPQHF.

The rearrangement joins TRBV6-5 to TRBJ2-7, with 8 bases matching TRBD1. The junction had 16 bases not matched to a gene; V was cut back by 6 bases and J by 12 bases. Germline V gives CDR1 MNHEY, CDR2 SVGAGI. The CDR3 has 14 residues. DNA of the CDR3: TGTGCCAGCAGCCCAGGGACAGGCGGAGGAATAAGGTACTTC. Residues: CASSPGTGGGIRYF.

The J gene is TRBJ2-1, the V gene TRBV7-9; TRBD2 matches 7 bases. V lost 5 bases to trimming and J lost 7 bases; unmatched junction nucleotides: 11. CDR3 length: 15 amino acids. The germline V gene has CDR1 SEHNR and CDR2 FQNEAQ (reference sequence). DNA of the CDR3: TGTGCCAGCAGCCCGGGGGGAGTCGGACGGAATGAGCAGTTCTTC. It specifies CASSPGGVGRNEQFF.

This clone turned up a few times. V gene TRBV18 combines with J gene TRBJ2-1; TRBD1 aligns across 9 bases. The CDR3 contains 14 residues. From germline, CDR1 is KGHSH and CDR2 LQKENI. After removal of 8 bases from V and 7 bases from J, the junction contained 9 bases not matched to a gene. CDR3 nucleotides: TGTGCCAGCCGTCACAGACAGGGGGTTAATGAGCAGTTCTTC. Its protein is CASRHRQGVNEQFF.

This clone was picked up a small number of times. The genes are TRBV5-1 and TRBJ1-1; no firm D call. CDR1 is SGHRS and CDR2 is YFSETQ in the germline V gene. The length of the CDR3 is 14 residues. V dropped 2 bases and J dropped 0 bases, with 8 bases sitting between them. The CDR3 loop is CASSLVTMNTEAFF. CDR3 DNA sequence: TGCGCCAGCAGCTTAGTTACAATGAACACTGAAGCTTTCTTT.

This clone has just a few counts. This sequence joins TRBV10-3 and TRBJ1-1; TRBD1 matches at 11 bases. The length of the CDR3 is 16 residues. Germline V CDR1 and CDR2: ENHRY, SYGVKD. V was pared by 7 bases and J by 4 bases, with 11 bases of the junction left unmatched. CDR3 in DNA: TGTGCCATCACCCTTAGGACAGGGGGCGCGGTCACTGAAGCTTTCTTT. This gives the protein CAITLRTGGAVTEAFF.

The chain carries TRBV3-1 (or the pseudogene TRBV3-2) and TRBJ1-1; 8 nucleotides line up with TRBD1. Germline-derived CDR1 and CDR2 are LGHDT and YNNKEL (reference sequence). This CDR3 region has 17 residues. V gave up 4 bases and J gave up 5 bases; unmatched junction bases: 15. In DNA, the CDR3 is TGTGCCAGCAGCCCGTATGGCGACAGGGGCGGGTCGACTGAAGCTTTCTTT. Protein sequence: CASSPYGDRGGSTEAFF.

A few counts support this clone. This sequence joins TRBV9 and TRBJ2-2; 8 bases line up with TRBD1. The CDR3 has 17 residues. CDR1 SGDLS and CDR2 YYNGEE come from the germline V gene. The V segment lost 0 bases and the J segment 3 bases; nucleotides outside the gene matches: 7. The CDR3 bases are TGTGCCAGCAGCGTAGGCCCCGCAGGGGGCGACACCGGGGAGCTGTTTTTT. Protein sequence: CASSVGPAGGDTGELFF.

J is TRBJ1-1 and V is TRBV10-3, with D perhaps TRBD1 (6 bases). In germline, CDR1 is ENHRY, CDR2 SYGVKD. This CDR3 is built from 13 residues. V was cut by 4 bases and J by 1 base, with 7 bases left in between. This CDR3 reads CAISGRGNTEAFF. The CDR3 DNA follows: TGTGCCATCAGTGGCAGGGGGAACACTGAAGCTTTCTTT.

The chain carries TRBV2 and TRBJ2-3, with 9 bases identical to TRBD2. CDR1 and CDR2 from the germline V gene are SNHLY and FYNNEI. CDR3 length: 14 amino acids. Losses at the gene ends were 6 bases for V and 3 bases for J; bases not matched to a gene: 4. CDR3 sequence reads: CASRGLAGTDTQYF. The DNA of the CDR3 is TGTGCCAGCAGGGGACTAGCTGGGACAGATACGCAGTATTTT.

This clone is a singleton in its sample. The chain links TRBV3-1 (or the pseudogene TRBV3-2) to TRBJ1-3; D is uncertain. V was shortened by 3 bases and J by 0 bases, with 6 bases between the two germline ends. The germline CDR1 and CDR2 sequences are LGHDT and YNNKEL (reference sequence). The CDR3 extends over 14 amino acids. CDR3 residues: CASSHGNSGNTIYF. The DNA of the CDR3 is TGTGCCAGCAGCCACGGTAACTCTGGAAACACCATATATTTT.

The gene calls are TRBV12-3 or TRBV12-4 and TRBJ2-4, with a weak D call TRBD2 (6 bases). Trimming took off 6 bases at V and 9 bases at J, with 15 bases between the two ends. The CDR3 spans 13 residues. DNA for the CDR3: TGTGCCAGCAGACTGACTAGTTCACCCATTCAGTACTTC. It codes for CASRLTSSPIQYF.